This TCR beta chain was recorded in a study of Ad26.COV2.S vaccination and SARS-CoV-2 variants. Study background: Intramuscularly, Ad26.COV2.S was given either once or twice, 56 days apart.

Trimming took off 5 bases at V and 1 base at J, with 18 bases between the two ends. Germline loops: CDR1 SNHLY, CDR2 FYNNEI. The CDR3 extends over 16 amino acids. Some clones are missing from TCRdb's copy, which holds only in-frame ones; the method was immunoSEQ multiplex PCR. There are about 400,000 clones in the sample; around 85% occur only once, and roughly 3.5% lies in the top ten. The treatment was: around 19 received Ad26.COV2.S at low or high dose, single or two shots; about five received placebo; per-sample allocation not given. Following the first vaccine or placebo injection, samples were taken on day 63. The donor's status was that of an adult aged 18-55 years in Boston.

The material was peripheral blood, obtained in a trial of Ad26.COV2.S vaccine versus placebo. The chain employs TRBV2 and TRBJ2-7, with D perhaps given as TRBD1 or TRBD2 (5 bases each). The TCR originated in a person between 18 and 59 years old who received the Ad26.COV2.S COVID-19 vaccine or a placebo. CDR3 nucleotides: TGTGCCAGCAGTTTCCCCCGGGACCAAGGTTCCTACGAGCAGTACTTC. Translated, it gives CASSFPRDQGSYEQYF.